The clone carrying this T cell receptor (beta chain) was seen ten or more times. Its antigen remains unknown. This CDR3 has 13 residues. CDR1 SGHRS and CDR2 YFSETQ come from the germline V gene. Trimming left V 2 bases short and J 6 bases short, with 9 bases between. This entry comes from a study of CD8 T cells in ankylosing spondylitis. 5'-RACE, quantitative and with molecular barcodes, yielded the TCR beta libraries. MiXCR, run by TCRdb on the 5' RACE reads, gives a single entry per CDR3 protein. The sample lists under 400,000 distinct CDR3 sequences; 11% were seen once. General study points: Reportedly, matched ankylosing spondylitis synovial fluid was significantly enriched for disease-linked clones. Characteristic of ankylosing spondylitis blood, it appeared, was a TCR beta motif comprising roughly 8 highly homologous variants.

The gene calls are TRBV5-1 and TRBJ2-4; possible D gene TRBD2, 5 bases. The clonotype originates from a female donor with ankylosing spondylitis or in good health (not recorded which). The sequencing sample was made of blood, either unsorted or a sorted T cell fraction (not recorded which). The CDR3 loop is CASSFTEGNIQYF. The CDR3 coding sequence is TGCGCCAGCAGCTTCACAGAGGGAAACATTCAGTACTTC.